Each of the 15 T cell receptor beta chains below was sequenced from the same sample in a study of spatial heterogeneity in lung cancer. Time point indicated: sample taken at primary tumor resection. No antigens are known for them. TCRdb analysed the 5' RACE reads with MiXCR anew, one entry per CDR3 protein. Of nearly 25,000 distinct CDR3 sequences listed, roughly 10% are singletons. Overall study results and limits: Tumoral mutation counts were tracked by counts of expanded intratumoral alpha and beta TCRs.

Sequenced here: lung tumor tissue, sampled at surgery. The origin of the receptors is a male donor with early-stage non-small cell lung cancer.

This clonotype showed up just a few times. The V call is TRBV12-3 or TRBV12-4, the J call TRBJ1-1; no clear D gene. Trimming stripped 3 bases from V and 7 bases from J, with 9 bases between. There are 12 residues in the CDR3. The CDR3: CASSLTSVEAFF. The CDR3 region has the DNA TGTGCCAGCAGTTTGACCTCCGTTGAAGCTTTCTTT.

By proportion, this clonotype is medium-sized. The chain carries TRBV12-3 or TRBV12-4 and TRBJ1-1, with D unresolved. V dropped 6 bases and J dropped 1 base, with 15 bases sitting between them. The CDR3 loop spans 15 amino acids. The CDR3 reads CASSLRKPQNTEAFF. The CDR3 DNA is TGTGCCAGCAGCCTCAGAAAACCCCAGAACACTGAAGCTTTCTTT.

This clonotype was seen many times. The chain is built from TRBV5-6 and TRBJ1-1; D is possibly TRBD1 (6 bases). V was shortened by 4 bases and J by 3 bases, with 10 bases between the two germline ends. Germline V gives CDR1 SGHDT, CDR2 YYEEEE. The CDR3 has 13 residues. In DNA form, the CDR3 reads TGTGCCAGCAGCCGAGGGGGGTACACTGAAGCTTTCTTT. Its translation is CASSRGGYTEAFF.

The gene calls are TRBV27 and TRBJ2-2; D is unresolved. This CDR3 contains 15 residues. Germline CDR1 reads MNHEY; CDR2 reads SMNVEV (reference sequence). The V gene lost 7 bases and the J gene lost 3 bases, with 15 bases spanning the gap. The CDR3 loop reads CASTPESIDTGELFF. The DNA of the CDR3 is TGTGCCAGCACCCCCGAGAGCATCGACACCGGGGAGCTGTTTTTT.

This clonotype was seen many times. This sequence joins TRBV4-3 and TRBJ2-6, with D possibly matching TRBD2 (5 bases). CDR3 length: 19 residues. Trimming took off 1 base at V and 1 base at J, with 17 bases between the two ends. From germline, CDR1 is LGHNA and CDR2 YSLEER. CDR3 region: CASSQVRLTSGSGANVLTF. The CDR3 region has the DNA TGCGCCAGCAGCCAAGTACGACTCACTTCGGGATCTGGGGCCAACGTCCTGACTTTC.

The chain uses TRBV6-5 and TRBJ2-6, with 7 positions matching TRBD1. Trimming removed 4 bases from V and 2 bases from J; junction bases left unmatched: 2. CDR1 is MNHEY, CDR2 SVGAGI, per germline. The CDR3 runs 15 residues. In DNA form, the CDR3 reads TGTGCCAGCAGTTTCGGACAGGCTGGGGCCAACGTCCTGACTTTC. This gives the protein CASSFGQAGANVLTF.

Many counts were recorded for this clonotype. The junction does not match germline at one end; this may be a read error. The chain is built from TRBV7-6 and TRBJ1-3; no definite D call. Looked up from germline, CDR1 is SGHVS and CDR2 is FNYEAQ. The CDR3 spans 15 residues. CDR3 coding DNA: TGTGCCAGCAGTTTAGGCCCAGGTTCTGGAAACACCATATATTTT. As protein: CASSLGPGSGNTIYF.

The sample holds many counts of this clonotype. CDR3 sequence: CASSSTSDRGYGYTF. As DNA, the CDR3 is TGTGCCAGCAGTTCCACCTCGGACAGGGGCTATGGCTACACCTTC. The rearrangement uses TRBV6-6 and TRBJ1-2; TRBD1 agrees at 9 bases. CDR1 and CDR2 from the germline V gene are MNHNY and SVGAGI (reference sequence). The junction had 7 bases not matched to a gene; V was cut back by 4 bases and J by 4 bases. The CDR3 runs to 15 residues.

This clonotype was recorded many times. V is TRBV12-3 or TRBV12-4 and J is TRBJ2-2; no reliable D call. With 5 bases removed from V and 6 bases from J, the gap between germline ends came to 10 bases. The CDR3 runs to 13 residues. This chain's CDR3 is CASSIVRAGELFF. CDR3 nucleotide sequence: TGTGCCAGCAGTATTGTTAGGGCCGGGGAGCTGTTTTTT.

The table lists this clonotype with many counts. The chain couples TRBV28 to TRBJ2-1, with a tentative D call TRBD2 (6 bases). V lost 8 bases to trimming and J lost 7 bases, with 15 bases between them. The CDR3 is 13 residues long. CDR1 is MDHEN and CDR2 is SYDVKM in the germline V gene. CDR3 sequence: CASRGAAKNEQFF. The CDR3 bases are TGTGCCAGCCGCGGGGCGGCGAAGAATGAGCAGTTCTTC.

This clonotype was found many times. CDR3 DNA: TGTGCCAGTACCGCATGGACAGGGCAGACAGATACGCAGTATTTT. Its protein product is CASTAWTGQTDTQYF. This chain joins TRBV19 and TRBJ2-3; 8 bases align to TRBD1. This CDR3 region has 15 residues. Germline V gives CDR1 LNHDA, CDR2 SQIVND (reference sequence). The junction had 9 bases not matched to a gene; V was cut back by 7 bases and J by 3 bases.

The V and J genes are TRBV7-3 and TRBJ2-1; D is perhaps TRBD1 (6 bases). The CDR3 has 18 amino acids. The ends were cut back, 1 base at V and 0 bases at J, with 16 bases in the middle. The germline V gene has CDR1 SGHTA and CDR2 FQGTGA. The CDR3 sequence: CASSLRGPTVTSYNEQFF. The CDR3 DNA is TGTGCCAGCAGCTTAAGGGGGCCGACAGTTACCTCCTACAATGAGCAGTTCTTC.

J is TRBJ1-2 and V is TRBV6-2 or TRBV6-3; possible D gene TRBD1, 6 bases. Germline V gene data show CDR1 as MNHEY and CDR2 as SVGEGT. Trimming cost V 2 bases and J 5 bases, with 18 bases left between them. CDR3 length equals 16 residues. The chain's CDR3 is CASSYAGQITIYGYTF. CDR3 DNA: TGTGCCAGCAGTTACGCCGGACAGATAACGATTTATGGCTACACCTTC.

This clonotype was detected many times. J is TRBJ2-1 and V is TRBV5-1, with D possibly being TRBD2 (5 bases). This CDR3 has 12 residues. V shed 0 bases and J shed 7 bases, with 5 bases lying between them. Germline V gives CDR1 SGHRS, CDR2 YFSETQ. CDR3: CASSLGGNEQFF. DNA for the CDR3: TGCGCCAGCAGCTTGGGAGGGAATGAGCAGTTCTTC.

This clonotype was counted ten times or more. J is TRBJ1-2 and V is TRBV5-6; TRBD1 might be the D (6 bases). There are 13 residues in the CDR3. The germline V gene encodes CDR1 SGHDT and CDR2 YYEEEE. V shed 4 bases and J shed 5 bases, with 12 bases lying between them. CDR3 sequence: CASSRDKGYGYTF. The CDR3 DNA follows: TGTGCCAGCAGCCGGGACAAAGGGTATGGCTACACCTTC.